What follows are 17 T cell receptor beta chains derived from one specimen sequenced in a study of cytomegalovirus exposure and HLA in healthy donors. Clones were read by immunoSEQ multiplex PCR, and TCRdb kept only the in-frame ones, dropping some. Of 110,000 or so clones listed, around 85% were seen once; the top ten hold 3% to 3.5%. What was sequenced was PBMCs. The receptors here all came from a woman aged 18-29 years in good health and CMV-seronegative.

In its sample, this clone was seen a few times. The chain recombines TRBV29-1 with TRBJ1-2; weak D call: TRBD1 (6 bases). The CDR3 has 14 amino acids. Trimming stripped 7 bases from V and 4 bases from J, with 19 bases between. Germline V lookup: CDR1 SQVTM, CDR2 ANQGSEA. CDR3 DNA: TGCAGCGCCGCGGGGGACACCGGCCCCTATGGCTACACCTTC. Encoded protein: CSAAGDTGPYGYTF. The entire variable domain, with the rest obtained from reference TRBV29-1 and TRBJ1-2, is as follows: SAVISQKPSRDICQRGTSLTIQCQVDSQVTMMFWYRQQPGQSLTLIATANQGSEATYESGFVIDKFPISRPNLTFSTLTVSNMSPEDSSIYLCSAAGDTGPYGYTFGSGTRLTVV.

V is TRBV21-1 and J is TRBJ2-7; TRBD1 reflects the table's D call only, with no check against the DNA. TRBV21-1 is tagged as a pseudogene. The CDR3 length is 16 residues. CDR3 DNA: TGTGCCAGCAGCATCACAGGGTCCCCTATATACTACGAGCAGTACTTC. Amino acids: CASSITGSPIYYEQYF.

The chain employs TRBV6-5 and TRBJ2-3; D ambiguous. The CDR3 sequence is 13 residues long. V was clipped by 6 bases and J by 6 bases, with 13 bases between them. CDR1 and CDR2 (germline): MNHEY, SVGAGI. The CDR3 nucleotides are TGTGCCAGCAGCCTCAGTCCGCTGGATACGCAGTATTTT. Amino acids: CASSLSPLDTQYF.

The rearrangement joins TRBV27 to TRBJ2-2, with D perhaps matching TRBD1 (5 bases). V was clipped by 7 bases and J by 0 bases, with 12 bases between them. Per the germline V gene, CDR1 is MNHEY and CDR2 is SMNVEV (reference sequence). The CDR3 has 15 amino acids. CDR3 loop: CASNTYRSNTGELFF. CDR3 nucleotide sequence: TGTGCCAGCAACACGTACAGGTCGAACACCGGGGAGCTGTTTTTT.

There are a few counts of this clone. V is TRBV11-2 and J is TRBJ2-7, with 11 bases lining up with TRBD2. Trimming took 1 base from V and 2 from J; bases not matched to a gene: 1. The CDR3 is made up of 15 amino acids. Per germline, CDR1 SGHAT and CDR2 FQNNGV. CDR3 loop: CASSLGLAGTYEQYF. CDR3 DNA: TGTGCCAGCAGCTTAGGACTAGCGGGGACCTACGAGCAGTACTTC.

This clone has a handful of counts. The chain joins TRBV25-1 to TRBJ2-2; possibly TRBD1 for D (5 bases). The V end lost 3 bases, the J end lost 1 base, and 12 bases lay between the germline ends. The germline gives CDR1 MGHDK, CDR2 SYGVNS. The CDR3 length is 16 residues. The CDR3 region is CASSDEAGQNTGELFF. Here the CDR3 DNA reads TGTGCCAGCAGTGACGAGGCAGGGCAGAACACCGGGGAGCTGTTTTTT.

The chain carries TRBV6-5 and TRBJ1-2, with D perhaps TRBD1 (5 bases). Trimming pared 6 bases from V and 7 bases from J, leaving 18 bases between. Germline V lookup: CDR1 MNHEY, CDR2 SVGAGI. The CDR3 extends over 14 amino acids. The CDR3 reads CASSRGTELGGYTF. The CDR3 region has the DNA TGTGCCAGCAGCCGCGGGACGGAGTTAGGTGGCTACACCTTC.

V is TRBV4-1 and J is TRBJ2-1; TRBD2 matches at 12 bases. Germline V gives CDR1 MGHRA, CDR2 YSYEKL. V was clipped by 2 bases and J by 0 bases; unmatched bases: 11. This CDR3 is 20 amino acids long. The chain's CDR3 is CASSQRLAGAGRGSYNEQFF. The CDR3, as DNA: TGCGCCAGCAGCCAACGACTAGCGGGGGCCGGGCGAGGCTCCTACAATGAGCAGTTCTTC.

The chain carries TRBV2 and TRBJ2-7, with 8 bases fitting TRBD1. Trimming removed 7 bases from V and 7 bases from J; junction bases left unmatched: 9. The CDR3 extends over 13 amino acids. Germline loops: CDR1 SNHLY, CDR2 FYNNEI. CDR3: CASTRQGTGEQYF. The CDR3 coding sequence is TGTGCCAGCACCCGACAGGGGACTGGGGAGCAGTACTTC.

The V gene is TRBV7-3, the J gene TRBJ2-5; the match to TRBD1 covers 8 bases. This CDR3 region has 13 residues. Germline V gives CDR1 SGHTA, CDR2 FQGTGA. V lost 4 bases and J lost 5; bases outside the gene matches: 3. CDR3 region: CASSSYRGETQYF. In DNA form, the CDR3 reads TGTGCCAGCAGCTCCTACAGGGGGGAGACCCAGTACTTC.

V gene TRBV6-5 combines with J gene TRBJ2-2, with 7 bases that match TRBD1. CDR3 length equals 13 residues. CDR1 and CDR2 (germline): MNHEY, SVGAGI. V lost 5 bases, J lost 4 bases, and 1 base stayed unmatched. The CDR3 spells CASSAGGTGELFF. The CDR3 region has the DNA TGTGCCAGCAGTGCAGGGGGCACCGGGGAGCTGTTTTTT.

V is TRBV7-9 and J is TRBJ1-5; TRBD1 might be the D (5 bases). Per germline, CDR1 SEHNR and CDR2 FQNEAQ (reference sequence). CDR3 length equals 16 residues. With 5 bases removed from V and 6 bases from J, the gap between germline ends came to 20 bases. CDR3 DNA: TGTGCCAGCAGCCGCGAAATTAGGGGCTGGAGTCAGCCCCAGCATTTT. It encodes CASSREIRGWSQPQHF. Drawing the rest from reference TRBV7-9 and TRBJ1-5, the complete variable domain is DTGVSQNPRHKITKRGQNVTFRCDPISEHNRLYWYRQTLGQGPEFLTYFQNEAQLEKSRLLSDRFSAERPKGSFSTLEIQRTEQGDSAMYLCASSREIRGWSQPQHFGDGTRLSIL.

V gene TRBV29-1 combines with J gene TRBJ2-1, with D possibly TRBD2 on 6 matching bases. The CDR3 sequence is 15 residues long. Between the trimmed V and J ends, which lost 4 bases and 0 bases, there was a span of 13 bases. The germline V gene has CDR1 SQVTM and CDR2 ANQGSEA. CDR3 loop: CSVAKRESSYNEQFF. In DNA, the CDR3 is TGCAGCGTTGCCAAACGGGAGAGCTCCTACAATGAGCAGTTCTTC.

The V and J genes are TRBV6-5 and TRBJ1-3; D gene uncertain. Looked up from germline, CDR1 is MNHEY and CDR2 is SVGAGI. This CDR3 is 13 amino acids long. V was pared by 6 bases and J by 0 bases, with 6 bases between. DNA of the CDR3: TGTGCCAGCAGCTCGAGCTCTGGAAACACCATATATTTT. Translation: CASSSSSGNTIYF.

The chain joins TRBV9 to TRBJ1-2; 8 bases are shared with TRBD1. CDR1 is SGDLS, CDR2 YYNGEE, per germline. V lost 3 bases and J lost 5; bases outside the gene matches: 9. The CDR3 is made up of 15 amino acids. The CDR3 sequence is CASSATGAGGYGYTF. DNA of the CDR3: TGTGCCAGCAGCGCGACAGGGGCCGGTGGGTATGGCTACACCTTC.

The chain couples TRBV6-4 to TRBJ2-1, with TRBD2 matching over 9 bases. Germline V CDR1 and CDR2: MRHNA, SNTAGT. V lost 2 bases, J lost 4 bases, and 0 bases stayed unmatched. CDR3 length: 14 residues. This chain's CDR3 is CASSDSGGYNEQFF. The CDR3 DNA is TGTGCCAGCAGTGACAGCGGGGGGTACAATGAGCAGTTCTTC.

The V and J genes are TRBV27 and TRBJ2-7; 7 bases align to TRBD1. CDR1 MNHEY and CDR2 SMNVEV come from the germline V gene (reference sequence). V was pared by 5 bases and J by 5 bases, with 6 bases of the junction left unmatched. The CDR3 has 13 residues. The CDR3 coding sequence is TGTGCCAGCAGTGCCGGGACAGACAACGAGCAGTACTTC. It encodes CASSAGTDNEQYF.